These T cell receptor beta chains were read from a single sample in a study of blood T cell repertoires in COVID-19. Libraries were prepared by immunoSEQ multiplex PCR; TCRdb keeps only in-frame clonotypes and omits some of them. The data contain more than 100,000 clones, 82% of them singletons. Material: peripheral blood. These receptors were taken from a woman in her 70s with acute or convalescent COVID-19. The CDR3 runs from the conserved cysteine through the conserved F or W. The D gene is left open where the match is weak. Size values are once, few and many counts, or a class for expanded clones, and some rows have none.

TRBV24-1	TRBJ2-5	TRBD1	-	CATGSVGQGQETQYF	TGTGCCACCGGCAGTGTGGGACAGGGACAAGAGACCCAGTACTTC
TRBV12-3/TRBV12-4	TRBJ1-1	-	few	CASSRNPTEAFF	TGTGCCAGCAGCAGGAACCCAACTGAAGCTTTCTTT
TRBV6-1	TRBJ2-3	-	-	CASSERGYTDTQYF	TGTGCCAGCAGTGAACGGGGATACACAGATACGCAGTATTTT
TRBV2	TRBJ1-2	-	-	CASSETDYGYTF	TGTGCCAGCAGTGAAACGGACTATGGCTACACCTTC
TRBV6-5	TRBJ1-3	-	-	CASSYSRDFSGNTIYF	TGTGCCAGCAGTTACAGCCGGGACTTCTCTGGAAACACCATATATTTT
TRBV19	TRBJ2-5	TRBD2	few	CASRSGGVVGETQYF	TGTGCCAGTAGATCCGGGGGGGTAGTTGGGGAGACCCAGTACTTC
TRBV3-1/TRBV3-2	TRBJ1-5	TRBD1	-	CASSQDTGGQPQHF	TGTGCCAGCAGCCAAGATACAGGGGGTCAGCCCCAGCATTTT
TRBV6-5	TRBJ2-2	TRBD1	-	CASSARQGAAGELFF	TGTGCCAGCAGCGCCCGTCAGGGGGCCGCCGGGGAGCTGTTTTTT
TRBV4-3	TRBJ2-3	-	-	CASSQQGADTQYF	TGCGCCAGCAGCCAGCAGGGTGCAGATACGCAGTATTTT
TRBV5-5	TRBJ1-3	TRBD1	-	CASSLSAGTGRINTIYF	TGTGCCAGCAGCTTGTCTGCGGGGACAGGGCGAATCAACACCATATATTTT
TRBV12-5	TRBJ2-4	-	-	CASGLATQPPRPTAVAKNIQYF	TGTGCTAGTGGTTTGGCCACACAACCACCACGGCCTACCGCGGTAGCCAAAAACATTCAGTACTTC